The sequence of this T cell receptor (beta chain) was determined in a study of OX40 agonist ivuxolimab in advanced cancers. As for the study more broadly: Ivuxolimab, which targeted the costimulatory receptor OX40 (CD134), was an agonistic, fully human IgG2 monoclonal antibody. Intravenous ivuxolimab was administered to patients every 2 weeks at six dose levels: 0.01, 0.1, 0.3, 1.5, 3 and 10 mg/kg. Among the 50 to 55 dose-escalation patients, around 20 had hepatocellular carcinoma, roughly 15 melanoma, 9 renal cell carcinoma and 9 head and neck cancer. The dose-escalation cohort was 82.7% male with a mean age of roughly 60 years, ranging from roughly 23 to 90. Prior anti-PD-1, anti-PD-L1 or anti-CTLA-4 therapy was permitted, and checkpoint inhibitors had been received by about 36% of dose-escalation patients. Three dose-escalation patients achieved partial responses, one with hepatocellular carcinoma and two with cutaneous melanoma. Peripheral TCRbeta sequencing was intended to test whether TCR sequence diversity was altered and clonal T-cell expansion was caused by ivuxolimab. The paper describes the monotherapy dose-escalation part (N of about 50 patients) of the phase I trial of ivuxolimab. Beyond this particular receptor, the publication reports: In partial responders in the 0.1-3.0 mg/kg groups, normalized peripheral clonal expansion was found to be among the lowest, especially among CD8+ T cells. The antigen specificity of the clonally expanded peripheral T cells was not determined. After ivuxolimab, more expanded clones were found on average in CD8+ T cells than in CD4+ T cells. At doses from 0.1 to 3.0 mg/kg, clonal expansion was seen in both CD4+ and CD8+ blood T cells between baseline and week 6. Low levels of normalized T-cell clonal expansion were also seen in some patients who did not respond.

CDR1 is given as MNHNY and CDR2 as SVGAGI, both from the germline V gene (reference sequence). The CDR3 runs 11 residues from the cysteine to the phenylalanine. Left in the record is the CDR3 DNA by itself, 33 bases read in frame from the first base. V is shortened by 6 bases, J by 3 bases, and the region joining them spans 2 bases. Patients with autoimmune disease history or receiving systemic immunosuppression were excluded from the trial. In every dose cohort, peripheral blood was drawn for TCR sequencing at baseline, cycle 4 day 1, and cycle 7 day 1. Samples were obtained from an open-label, multicenter, first-in-human phase I dose-escalation trial of ivuxolimab. Adults with locally advanced or metastatic head and neck squamous cell, hepatocellular, melanoma or renal cell carcinoma were enrolled in the trial. Before TCR sequencing, CD4+ and CD8+ T cells were separately sorted from peripheral blood.

Genomic DNA was isolated from the sorted cells so that the TCRbeta CDR3 region could be sequenced. The immunoSEQ Assay was used for sequencing of TCRbeta CDR3 regions. TCRdb retrieved this table from immuneACCESS and kept in-frame rearrangements only. Not all clones are present; in checked studies, unresolved V genes account for under half, and no reason is known for the remainder. Here the sample has about 26,000 clones; more than 70% occur a single time. The ten most abundant clones make up approximately 14% of the sample. A few counts support this clone. Its antigen remains undetermined. Base qualities are missing; no much larger clone stands one base away. Other DNA sequences in this sample translate to the same CDR3.

This TCR was sampled from an adult with an advanced solid tumor such as melanoma, head and neck, liver or kidney cancer. The sequence links TRBV6-6 to TRBJ2-2; the D gene cannot be named for sure. This sample comprised CD4+ or CD8+ T cells sorted from blood, obtained in a trial of the OX40 agonist ivuxolimab. The CDR3 region has the sequence CASRHTGELFF. The DNA sequence follows: TGTGCCAGCAGACACACCGGGGAGCTGTTTTTT.